Presented here are 14 T cell receptor beta chains from one specimen sequenced in a study of T cells in Graves' hyperthyroidism and ophthalmopathy. TCR beta CDR3 sequences were amplified from RNA transcripts. TCR CDR3 underwent first-round RT-PCR with the HTBI primer set. TCRdb re-derived calls from the multiplex PCR reads in MiXCR, one entry per CDR3 protein. The sample gives 450,000 to 650,000 distinct CDR3 sequences, roughly 20% of which show up once; 26% is in the top ten. Sequencing input: blood. These receptors came from a young man with Graves' hyperthyroidism.

The CDR3 loop is CASSFPRGNSNQPQHF. DNA of the CDR3: TGTGCCAGCAGTTTCCCCAGGGGAAATAGCAATCAGCCCCAGCATTTT. This chain uses TRBV28 with TRBJ1-5; a weak D match, TRBD1 (6 bases). CDR3 length equals 16 residues. V lost 3 bases to trimming and J lost 0 bases, with 12 bases between them. From germline, CDR1 is MDHEN and CDR2 SYDVKM.

This clonotype was seen ten or more times. This chain joins TRBV15 and TRBJ1-2; no clear D gene. This CDR3 has 14 residues. Trimming stripped 3 bases from V and 3 bases from J, with 11 bases between. The germline CDR1 and CDR2 sequences are LNHNV and YYDKDF (reference sequence). CDR3 protein: CATSSLGGYYGYTF. CDR3 bases: TGTGCCACCAGCAGCCTGGGCGGGTACTATGGCTACACCTTC.

This clonotype was observed a few times. CDR3 loop: CASSGGGHMTVASPGGEQYF. CDR3 sequence (DNA): TGTGCCAGCAGTGGAGGCGGGCATATGACTGTGGCCTCCCCGGGGGGCGAGCAGTACTTC. This chain uses TRBV2 with TRBJ2-7, with 7 nucleotides matching TRBD2. Germline values: CDR1 SNHLY, CDR2 FYNNEI. V shed 4 bases, J shed 6 bases, and the junction held 27 bases outside the gene matches. CDR3 length: 20 amino acids.

This chain uses TRBV20-1 with TRBJ1-2; 7 bases align to TRBD1. V was clipped by 3 bases and J by 7 bases; unmatched bases: 5. Per germline, CDR1 DFQATT and CDR2 SNEGSKA (reference sequence). This CDR3 has 12 residues. The CDR3 loop reads CSARAHRGGYTF. In nucleotides, the CDR3 is TGCAGTGCTAGGGCCCACAGGGGTGGCTACACCTTC.

For the CDR3, the DNA is TGTGCCAGCAGTTATTTCCAGGGAGTAGGCGAGCAGTACTTC. It translates to CASSYFQGVGEQYF. This chain uses TRBV6-2 or TRBV6-3 with TRBJ2-7; D could derive from TRBD1 or TRBD2 (5 bases each). Germline CDR1 MNHEY, CDR2 SVGEGT. The CDR3 loop spans 14 amino acids. Trimming pared 3 bases from V and 6 bases from J, leaving 15 bases between.

This clonotype was counted at least ten times. The chain couples TRBV2 to TRBJ1-5, with D unresolved. The CDR3 is 14 residues long. V was clipped by 7 bases and J by 3 bases, with 13 bases between them. Looked up from germline, CDR1 is SNHLY and CDR2 is FYNNEI. CDR3 in amino acids: CASTSGLNNQPQHF. The CDR3 DNA reads TGTGCCAGCACATCAGGTTTAAACAATCAGCCCCAGCATTTT.

To note about this clonotype: The conserved final phenylalanine or tryptophan is absent from the CDR3, which likely points to a read error. J is TRBJ2-7 and V is TRBV9; TRBD1 aligns across 7 bases. The CDR3 covers 16 residues. Germline loops: CDR1 SGDLS, CDR2 YYNGEE. The CDR3, as DNA: TGTGCCGGCAGCGTAGGGGTCGACAGGGCGATCTACGAGCAGTACTTG. It is translated as CAGSVGVDRAIYEQYL.

This clonotype showed up many times. The rearrangement joins TRBV2 to TRBJ2-5; 11 positions agree with TRBD2. Germline V gene sequence: CDR1 SNHLY, CDR2 FYNNEI. Trimming removed 6 bases from V and 3 bases from J; junction bases left unmatched: 3. The CDR3 has 14 residues. This CDR3 reads CASRKGLAEETQYF. In DNA, the CDR3 is TGTGCCAGCAGGAAGGGACTAGCGGAAGAGACCCAGTACTTC.

The chain links TRBV12-5 to TRBJ2-5; D ambiguous. The V and J ends lost 2 bases and 4 bases respectively, with 23 bases between them. The CDR3 has 18 residues. Looked up from germline, CDR1 is LGHNT and CDR2 is FRNRAP. In DNA, the CDR3 is TGTGCTAGTGGTTTGATGCTAACCCGGTCCCCGGACCCAGAGACCCAGTACTTC. Amino acid sequence: CASGLMLTRSPDPETQYF.

This clonotype occurred a few times. This chain joins TRBV12-3 or TRBV12-4 and TRBJ1-1; D uncertain. The CDR3 length is 16 residues. V shed 1 base and J shed 1 base, with 13 bases lying between them. CDR3 DNA sequence: TGTGCCAGCAGTTTAGTAGCGGTACGGGGGAACACTGAAGCTTTCTTT. Protein product: CASSLVAVRGNTEAFF.

As regards this clonotype: At one boundary the junction diverges from the germline segment, which might be a read error. The chain carries TRBV11-3 and TRBJ2-4, with 9 bases identical to TRBD2. The CDR3 is 17 amino acids. Germline assignment: CDR1 SGHNT and CDR2 YENEEA. The CDR3: CASSDHLAGLANNIQYF. In nucleotides, the CDR3 is TGTGCCAGCAGCGACCACCTAGCGGGGCTAGCCAATAACATTCAGTACTTC.

The sample holds many counts of this clonotype. This chain joins TRBV5-1 and TRBJ2-7; the D is unclear. The CDR3 is 16 residues long. Germline loops: CDR1 SGHRS, CDR2 YFSETQ. V was clipped by 0 bases and J by 2 bases, with 15 bases between them. CDR3 bases: TGCGCCAGCAGCTTGGTGCTCGCGGTCCCCCCCTACGAGCAGTACTTC. It encodes CASSLVLAVPPYEQYF.

This clonotype was counted many times. This chain links TRBV6-1 with TRBJ2-5; no reliable D call. V dropped 7 bases and J dropped 4 bases, with 7 bases sitting between them. The CDR3 spans 11 residues. In germline, CDR1 is MNHNS, CDR2 SASEGT. DNA for the CDR3: TGTGCCAGCATATTTAGAGAGACCCAGTACTTC. Amino acids: CASIFRETQYF.

This clonotype was detected ten times or more. CDR3 nucleotides: TGTGCCAGCAGCCAAGTGGGGCTCGGAACCACTGAAGCTTTCTTT. Residues: CASSQVGLGTTEAFF. V and J are TRBV4-2 and TRBJ1-1; D is possibly TRBD1 (5 bases). The CDR3 covers 15 residues. The V and J ends lost 1 base and 4 bases respectively, with 13 bases between them. Germline V gene data show CDR1 as LGHNA and CDR2 as YNFKEQ.